The subject of this entry is one T cell receptor (beta chain). This CDR3 is built from 15 residues. The ends were cut back, 1 base at V and 3 bases at J, with 12 bases in the middle. Looked up from germline, CDR1 is MGHDK and CDR2 is SYGVNS. Genomic DNA provided the template from which TCR beta VDJ and CDR3 profiles were obtained. TCRdb used MiXCR to reprocess the reads, holding one entry per CDR3 protein. Of 120,000 or so distinct CDR3 sequences detected, 55% to 70% appear once; the ten largest clones hold 25% to 30%. The data belong to a study of CD8+CD57+ T cells in acquired aplastic anemia. Sequencing was done on patients that had shown CD8+CD57+ cell expansion by flow cytometry.

The chain employs TRBV25-1 and TRBJ2-5, with a possible D match to TRBD1 (7 bases). This receptor was identified in a human donor with aplastic anemia. The sample comprised sorted CD4+, CD8+, or CD8+CD57+ T cells (not recorded which) from PBMCs. The DNA for the CDR3 is TGTGCCAGCAGTGAATTGGGACAGCGGGAAGAGACCCAGTACTTC. Translated, it gives CASSELGQREETQYF.